These T cell receptor beta chains were read from a single sample in a study of blood T cell repertoires in COVID-19. Only in-frame clones appear in the TCRdb table, and some are missing; sequencing was by immunoSEQ multiplex PCR. The sample has 68,000 or so clones; around 85% are singletons. Source material: peripheral blood. The receptor source for this set is a woman between 50 and 59 years old with acute or convalescent COVID-19. Each CDR3 is given with its conserved first and last residue. Each record gives: V gene, D gene, CDR3 length, clone size, J gene, CDR3 DNA, CDR3 protein. D genes are given only for firm matches. Clone size appears in some rows only: once, few, many, or a class for an expanded clone.

TRBV27,TRBD2,14,.,TRBJ2-3,TGTGCCAGCACCGATGGGGGGGGCACAGATACGCAGTATTTT,CASTDGGGTDTQYF
TRBV7-9,.,17,.,TRBJ2-5,TGTGCCAGCAGCTCATCGGGTGGCGGGCGGCTCCAAGAGACCCAGTACTTC,CASSSSGGGRLQETQYF
TRBV5-1,.,16,.,TRBJ2-2,TGCGCCAGCAGCTTGGTCGGCGGGGCGAACACCGGGGAGCTGTTTTTT,CASSLVGGANTGELFF
TRBV7-3,.,14,.,TRBJ1-2,TGTGCCAGCAGCCCGGGACCGGCAGCGGGTGGCTACACCTTC,CASSPGPAAGGYTF
TRBV7-2,TRBD1,13,.,TRBJ2-1,TGTGCCAGCAGCAACACAGGGGGCAATGAGCAGTTCTTC,CASSNTGGNEQFF
TRBV11-2,.,17,.,TRBJ1-5,TGTGCCAGCAGCTTAGAGGGGCAGTCCGCCGCGAATCAGCCCCAGCATTTT,CASSLEGQSAANQPQHF
TRBV6-5,TRBD2,16,.,TRBJ2-1,TGTGCCAGCAGTTACTCTAGCGGGAAAAACCCCAATGAGCAGTTCTTC,CASSYSSGKNPNEQFF
TRBV7-2,TRBD1,12,few,TRBJ1-2,TGTGCCAGCAGAGGGGGCATCTATGGCTACACCTTC,CASRGGIYGYTF
TRBV10-1,TRBD1,16,.,TRBJ2-3,TGCGCCAGCAGTGAGTCGTTCGGGACAGGGGTCGATACGCAGTATTTT,CASSESFGTGVDTQYF
TRBV5-4,TRBD1,15,.,TRBJ1-1,TGTGCCAGCAGCAAGAATGGACAGGGCGACACTGAAGCTTTCTTT,CASSKNGQGDTEAFF
TRBV27,TRBD1,17,.,TRBJ1-6,TGTGCCAGCAGTCCTTCACGAGGAAGGGGGCTCGATTCACCCCTCCACTTT,CASSPSRGRGLDSPLHF
TRBV7-2,.,13,.,TRBJ2-1,TGTGCCAGCAGCCGCTCGCGGAACAATGAGCAGTTCTTC,CASSRSRNNEQFF
TRBV12-3/TRBV12-4,TRBD1,13,.,TRBJ1-1,TGTGCCAGCACGACAGGGGGGAGCACTGAAGCTTTCTTT,CASTTGGSTEAFF
TRBV10-3,TRBD1,14,.,TRBJ1-2,TGTGCCACCGCCCCGGGACAGGCACTAAGAGGCTACACCTTC,CATAPGQALRGYTF
TRBV3-1/TRBV3-2,.,15,.,TRBJ1-4,TGTGCCAGCAGCCTGGCGGGGGGCACTAATGAAAAACTGTTTTTT,CASSLAGGTNEKLFF
TRBV2,.,14,once,TRBJ1-4,TGTGCCAGCAGGGCTACCCTCGGACTCGAAAAACTGTTTTTT,CASRATLGLEKLFF
TRBV14,.,15,few,TRBJ1-3,TGTGCCAGCAGCCGCGGGACCCCCTCTGGAAACACCATATATTTT,CASSRGTPSGNTIYF
TRBV2,TRBD2,13,.,TRBJ2-5,TGTGCCAGCCGCGGGGGGAGCTTTGAGACCCAGTACTTC,CASRGGSFETQYF
TRBV7-8,TRBD1,16,once,TRBJ2-7,TGTGCCAGCAGCTCTTCTCGGACAGGGTTAGTCTACGAGCAGTACTTC,CASSSSRTGLVYEQYF
TRBV18,.,14,.,TRBJ2-1,TGTGCCAGCTCACCAGTGGGAGGAGACAATGAGCAGTTCTTC,CASSPVGGDNEQFF
TRBV18,TRBD1,12,.,TRBJ2-1,TGTGCCAGCTCTCGAACAGGGGGCGAGCAGTTCTTC,CASSRTGGEQFF
TRBV7-9,.,12,once,TRBJ2-2,TGTGCCAGCAGCCGAGACACCGGGGAGCTGTTTTTT,CASSRDTGELFF
TRBV2,.,12,few,TRBJ1-1,TGTGCCAGCAGTGCAGTGGCCACTGAAGCTTTCTTT,CASSAVATEAFF
TRBV5-8,.,14,.,TRBJ1-5,TGTGCCAGCAGACACGGGTTACCCCAAGGGCCCCAGCATTTT,CASRHGLPQGPQHF
TRBV3-1/TRBV3-2,TRBD1,15,.,TRBJ1-2,TGTGCCAGCGGGCCCCCGGGACAGATGAACTATGGCTACACCTTC,CASGPPGQMNYGYTF
TRBV5-8,.,14,.,TRBJ1-5,TGTGCCAGCAGCTTGGACTTTAGCAATCAGCCCCAGCATTTT,CASSLDFSNQPQHF
TRBV19,.,14,.,TRBJ2-3,TGTGCCAGTAGTCCAGGACCGGGGGCAGATACGCAGTATTTT,CASSPGPGADTQYF
TRBV15,TRBD1,15,few,TRBJ1-1,TGTGCCACCAGCAGAGAAAGGGGGCGCGGCACTGAAGCTTTCTTT,CATSRERGRGTEAFF
TRBV10-2,.,12,.,TRBJ2-3,TGCGCCAGCAGTGAGCAGGGCAATACGCAGTATTTT,CASSEQGNTQYF
TRBV5-1,TRBD2,15,.,TRBJ2-1,TGCGCCAGCAGCCGTGGCGGGGGGGGCGGTGATGAGCAGTTCTTC,CASSRGGGGGDEQFF
TRBV10-3,.,13,.,TRBJ2-7,TGTGCCATCAGTGAGTCGGGAGTTTACGAGCAGTACTTC,CAISESGVYEQYF
TRBV7-9,.,12,.,TRBJ2-5,TGTGCCAGCAGCCCCCACTCGGAGACCCAGTACTTC,CASSPHSETQYF
TRBV7-9,.,14,once,TRBJ1-2,TGTGCCAGCAGCTACGAGGACAGAATCTATGGCTACACCTTC,CASSYEDRIYGYTF
TRBV5-1,.,14,.,TRBJ2-1,TGCGCCAGCAGACCTATGAGTTCCTACAATGAGCAGTTCTTC,CASRPMSSYNEQFF
TRBV3-1/TRBV3-2,TRBD1,14,.,TRBJ2-2,TGTGCCAGCAGCGAACAGGGGTCAGCCGGGGAGCTGTTTTTT,CASSEQGSAGELFF
TRBV5-1,.,13,.,TRBJ1-1,TGCGCCAGCAGCGACCAGGGTGGCACTGAAGCTTTCTTT,CASSDQGGTEAFF
TRBV24-1,TRBD1,17,.,TRBJ1-1,TGTGCCACCAGTGGACGCGCACAGGGGCGGATGAACACTGAAGCTTTCTTT,CATSGRAQGRMNTEAFF
TRBV10-3,.,13,.,TRBJ1-1,TGTGCCATCAGGACAGACATGAACACTGAAGCTTTCTTT,CAIRTDMNTEAFF
TRBV5-1,TRBD1,16,.,TRBJ1-2,TGCGCCAGCAGCTTGGATCCAGGGGGCTTTGACTATGGCTACACCTTC,CASSLDPGGFDYGYTF
TRBV6-1,TRBD2,15,.,TRBJ2-5,TGTGCCAGCAGTGAGTCTAGCGGGAGGGCAGAGACCCAGTACTTC,CASSESSGRAETQYF
TRBV19,TRBD1,14,.,TRBJ1-2,TGTGCCACCTCACAGCTCGGGACAGGGAATGGCTACACCTTC,CATSQLGTGNGYTF
TRBV28,.,15,.,TRBJ2-1,TGTGCCAGCAGTTTAAGGAGCGGCTCCTACAATGAGCAGTTCTTC,CASSLRSGSYNEQFF
TRBV9,.,14,.,TRBJ2-1,TGTGCCAGCAGCGTAGATCATTCCTACAATGAGCAGTTCTTC,CASSVDHSYNEQFF
TRBV9,.,17,.,TRBJ1-2,TGTGCCAGCAGCGGACAGACAGGACTTGCGACTGACTATGGCTACACCTTC,CASSGQTGLATDYGYTF
TRBV30,.,14,.,TRBJ1-5,TGTGCCTGGAGTCAGAGGGTTTCCAATCAGCCCCAGCATTTT,CAWSQRVSNQPQHF